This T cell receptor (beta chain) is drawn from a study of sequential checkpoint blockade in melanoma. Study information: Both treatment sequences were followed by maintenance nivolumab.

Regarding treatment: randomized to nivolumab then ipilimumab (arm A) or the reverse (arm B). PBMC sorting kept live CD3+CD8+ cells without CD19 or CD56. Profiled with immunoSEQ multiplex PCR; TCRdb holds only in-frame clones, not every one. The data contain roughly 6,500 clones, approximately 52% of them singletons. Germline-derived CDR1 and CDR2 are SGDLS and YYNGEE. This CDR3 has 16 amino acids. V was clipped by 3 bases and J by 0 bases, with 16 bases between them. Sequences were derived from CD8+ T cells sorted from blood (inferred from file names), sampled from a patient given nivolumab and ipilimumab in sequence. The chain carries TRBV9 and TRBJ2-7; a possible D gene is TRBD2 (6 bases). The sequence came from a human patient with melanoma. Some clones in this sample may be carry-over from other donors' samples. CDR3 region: CASSARRDSSSYEQYF. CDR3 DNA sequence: TGTGCCAGCAGCGCTCGGCGGGACTCGAGCTCCTACGAGCAGTACTTC.